Listed here is a single T cell receptor beta chain. Its antigen is not known. The germline V gene has CDR1 SGHTA and CDR2 FQGNSA. The CDR3 has 14 amino acids. Trimming removed 6 bases from V and 0 bases from J, with 9 bases in between. The data stem from a study of blood T cells in healthy people across ages. The study's findings and limits: More naive CD4+ cells and higher diversity were found in long-lived than in aged donors.

Primers used in a second PCR of roughly 7 to 11 cycles were a sample-barcoded 5' primer and a J-beta primer mix. All samples yielded 2.5 million or more CDR3-containing paired-end reads. TCRdb reprocessed the 5' RACE reads via MiXCR and lists one record per CDR3 protein. This sample has around 1.1 million distinct CDR3 sequences, with around two fifths found just once. Each of the donors had around 9 milliliters of peripheral blood drawn into EDTA-treated Vacutainer tubes. The V call is TRBV7-2, the J call TRBJ1-5; D is perhaps TRBD1 (5 bases). The sequence came from a man aged 18 to 30 in good health. The sequenced sample was blood. This CDR3 is CASRVDSSNQPQHF. DNA of the CDR3: TGTGCCAGCAGGGTAGACAGTAGCAATCAGCCCCAGCATTTT.